This T cell receptor (beta chain) originates from a study of shared clonotypes between healthy human individuals. This CDR3 has 15 amino acids. Per the germline V gene, CDR1 is MNHNS and CDR2 is SASEGT. V lost 4 bases to trimming and J lost 4 bases; unmatched junction nucleotides: 6. Some clones are missing from TCRdb's copy, which holds only in-frame ones; the method was immunoSEQ multiplex PCR. The sample includes more than 900,000 clones, around 78% of them seen just once. The J gene is TRBJ2-5, the V gene TRBV6-1; 10 nucleotides align to TRBD2. Sequencing input: memory CD4+ T cells from PBMCs. Noted subset: CD45RA-negative fraction. The TCR comes from a man aged 18 to 30 in good health. Some clones in this sample may be carry-over from other donors' samples. CDR3 protein: CASSVFTSGIETQYF. The CDR3 coding sequence is TGTGCCAGCAGTGTCTTTACTAGCGGGATAGAGACCCAGTACTTC.